Below, 32 T cell receptor beta chains from the same sample are listed, as sequenced in a study of T cells expressing NK-cell markers. One entry per CDR3 protein, without DNA, is what TCRdb gives after re-calling the 5' RACE reads. This sample's table reports 440,000 or so distinct CDR3 sequences. Sequencing used blood T cells: a sorted CD56 or NKG2C T cell subset, CD4+ or CD8+ T cells, or bulk PBMC T cells (not recorded which). The origin of the receptors is a woman aged 18 to 75 in good health.

The gene calls are TRBV29-1 and TRBJ1-1. The germline CDR1 and CDR2 sequences are SQVTM and ANQGSEA. CDR3 length: 14 amino acids. CDR3 sequence reads: CSVALFGGGTEAFF.

The genes are TRBV5-6 and TRBJ2-7; TCRdb lists TRBD2, though no DNA is available to test this call. Germline values: CDR1 SGHDT, CDR2 YYEEEE. This CDR3 comprises 15 residues. CDR3 sequence reads: CASSGTSGPSYEQYF.

The J gene is TRBJ1-3, the V gene TRBV6-5; TCRdb's D call of TRBD1 is untestable without DNA. The CDR3 is made up of 17 amino acids. CDR1 is MNHEY and CDR2 is SVGAGI in the germline V gene. The CDR3 sequence is CASSYSTGLGVGNTIYF.

This rearrangement joins TRBV7-3 to TRBJ2-1; TCRdb designates TRBD1, a call that cannot be tested without DNA. The CDR3 is 15 amino acids. Germline V gene data show CDR1 as SGHTA and CDR2 as FQGTGA. The chain's CDR3 is CASSPGQGAHNEQFF.

The rearrangement links TRBV7-9 to TRBJ2-1. The germline CDR1 and CDR2 sequences are SEHNR and FQNEAQ (reference sequence). CDR3 length: 14 residues. CDR3 in amino acids: CASSLIDKVHEQFF. The full variable domain, in which reference TRBV7-9 and TRBJ2-1 provide the parts outside the CDR3, is DTGVSQNPRHKITKRGQNVTFRCDPISEHNRLYWYRQTLGQGPEFLTYFQNEAQLEKSRLLSDRFSAERPKGSFSTLEIQRTEQGDSAMYLCASSLIDKVHEQFFGPGTRLTVL.

The gene calls are TRBV12-3 or TRBV12-4 and TRBJ2-4; lacking DNA, the TRBD1 call made by TCRdb goes unchecked. This CDR3 contains 16 residues. This CDR3 is CASSPLGYGVKNIQYF.

The chain combines TRBV29-1 with TRBJ2-5; checking the TCRdb D call of TRBD2 is not possible without DNA. The CDR3 is made up of 12 amino acids. Germline V lookup: CDR1 SQVTM, CDR2 ANQGSEA. CDR3 region: CSVAGLQETQYF.

This rearrangement joins TRBV29-1 to TRBJ1-1; TCRdb proposes TRBD1, but this gene call is untestable without DNA. Germline CDR1 is SQVTM and CDR2 is ANQGSEA. This CDR3 spans 14 amino acids. CDR3 region: CSVDRSGANTEAFF.

CDR3 sequence: CSARPDSATQYF. The J gene is TRBJ2-3, the V gene TRBV20-1; absent DNA, TCRdb's TRBD1 call cannot be checked. The length of the CDR3 is 12 residues. Germline loops: CDR1 DFQATT, CDR2 SNEGSKA (reference sequence).

The chain combines TRBV20-1 with TRBJ2-1; the D gene TCRdb calls, TRBD1, cannot be checked with no DNA. Germline assignment: CDR1 DFQATT and CDR2 SNEGSKA (reference sequence). The CDR3 has 15 residues. The CDR3 loop reads CSATGAPSSYNEQFF.

This chain links TRBV20-1 with TRBJ2-2; lacking DNA, the TRBD2 call made by TCRdb goes unchecked. Germline CDR1 DFQATT, CDR2 SNEGSKA (reference sequence). The CDR3 runs 14 residues. The CDR3 loop is CSVRPRGEAGELFF.

This rearrangement joins TRBV6-2 or TRBV6-3 to TRBJ2-7. Germline lookup yields CDR1 MNHEY and CDR2 SVGEGT. This CDR3 comprises 14 residues. The CDR3 here is CASSLDHRYYEQYF.

CDR3 protein: CASSQTDRVWGTDTQYF. The V call is TRBV4-2, the J call TRBJ2-3; the TRBD1 assignment by TCRdb is unverifiable without DNA. CDR1 and CDR2 (germline): LGHNA, YNFKEQ. This CDR3 comprises 17 residues.

V gene TRBV4-2 combines with J gene TRBJ2-5; the D call of TRBD2 rests on TCRdb alone, since no DNA is present to check it. Germline values: CDR1 LGHNA, CDR2 YNFKEQ. CDR3 length: 15 residues. The CDR3 sequence: CASSRSPTSGETQYF.

The rearrangement uses TRBV5-6 and TRBJ1-6; TCRdb's D call, TRBD1, is unchecked because there is no DNA. The CDR3 length is 15 residues. Germline CDR1 SGHDT, CDR2 YYEEEE. The CDR3 sequence: CASSPTTGRNSPLHF.

The rearrangement joins TRBV6-5 to TRBJ1-2. CDR3 length: 14 amino acids. The germline V gene has CDR1 MNHEY and CDR2 SVGAGI. The CDR3: CASSYSQSWAGYTF.

The chain combines TRBV7-9 with TRBJ2-1; TCRdb outputs TRBD2, but without DNA this stays unchecked. Germline CDR1 reads SEHNR; CDR2 reads FQNEAQ (reference sequence). This CDR3 comprises 16 residues. The CDR3: CASSLGLAGVRDEQFF.

The rearrangement joins TRBV25-1 to TRBJ1-3; TCRdb's D call, TRBD1, is unchecked because there is no DNA. Germline CDR1 and CDR2: MGHDK and SYGVNS. The CDR3 totals 18 residues. CDR3 sequence reads: CASSGPRPGRGYGNTIYF. Full variable domain (remainder filled in from reference TRBV25-1 and TRBJ1-3): EADIYQTPRYLVIGTGKKITLECSQTMGHDKMYWYQQDPGMELHLIHYSYGVNSTEKGDLSSESTVSRIRTEHFPLTLESARPSHTSQYLCASSGPRPGRGYGNTIYFGEGSWLTVV.

This chain links TRBV29-1 with TRBJ1-5. The CDR3 sequence is 13 residues long. The germline V gene has CDR1 SQVTM and CDR2 ANQGSEA. CDR3 region: CSVADQINQPQHF.

CDR3 sequence: CASSQVLPGEPYNEQFF. The genes are TRBV14 and TRBJ2-1. The CDR3 loop spans 17 amino acids. Looked up from germline, CDR1 is SGHDN and CDR2 is FVKESK.

The V call is TRBV12-3 or TRBV12-4, the J call TRBJ2-5; TCRdb's D call, TRBD1, is unchecked because there is no DNA. The CDR3 runs 16 residues. This chain's CDR3 is CASSFGRGALQETQYF.

V and J are TRBV7-2 and TRBJ2-1; TCRdb indicates TRBD1, and absent DNA this call remains unverified. The germline CDR1 and CDR2 sequences are SGHTA and FQGNSA. This CDR3 has 14 amino acids. CDR3: CASSLARGQNEQFF.

This sequence joins TRBV6-2 or TRBV6-3 and TRBJ2-7; TCRdb's D call of TRBD2 is untestable without DNA. From germline, CDR1 is MNHEY and CDR2 SVGEGT. This CDR3 contains 19 residues. CDR3 protein: CASSYSASRVKLAGNEQYF.

The rearrangement links TRBV12-3 or TRBV12-4 to TRBJ2-1; TCRdb designates TRBD2, a call that cannot be tested without DNA. The CDR3 is 12 amino acids. CDR3 residues: CASSPLVDEQFF.

This chain joins TRBV29-1 and TRBJ2-2. This CDR3 is 13 amino acids long. CDR1 is SQVTM and CDR2 is ANQGSEA in the germline V gene. This CDR3 is CSASRTNTGELFF.

The chain joins TRBV20-1 to TRBJ2-1; as DNA is missing, the TRBD1 call by TCRdb cannot be tested. The CDR3 spans 14 residues. Germline values: CDR1 DFQATT, CDR2 SNEGSKA (reference sequence). CDR3: CSARETASYNEQFF.

The chain joins TRBV20-1 to TRBJ2-2; with no DNA, the TCRdb D assignment of TRBD2 cannot be verified. CDR3 length: 18 residues. The V gene's germline CDR1 is DFQATT and CDR2 SNEGSKA (reference sequence). The CDR3 region is CSARTLRAGPQPTGEPFF.

V usage is TRBV12-3 or TRBV12-4 and J usage is TRBJ2-3; no DNA is available, so the TRBD2 call from TCRdb remains unchecked. The CDR3 has 17 amino acids. This chain's CDR3 is CASSLAAGGRATDTQYF.

This chain joins TRBV5-5 and TRBJ1-2. The germline V gene encodes CDR1 SGHKS and CDR2 YYEKEE (reference sequence). CDR3 size: 13 residues. CDR3 region: CASSLGETYGYTF.

This rearrangement joins TRBV27 to TRBJ1-4. The V gene's germline CDR1 is MNHEY and CDR2 SMNVEV (reference sequence). The CDR3 length is 15 residues. The CDR3 protein is CASSTWPRANEKLFF.

V gene TRBV19 combines with J gene TRBJ2-3; the TCRdb D gene call, TRBD1, has no DNA to confirm it. Germline CDR1 is LNHDA and CDR2 is SQIVND (reference sequence). CDR3 length: 15 residues. CDR3 in amino acids: CASATTWGRKDTQYF.

The genes are TRBV11-2 and TRBJ2-4; TCRdb selects TRBD2, and the lack of DNA leaves this call unchecked. The CDR3 consists of 13 residues. CDR1 and CDR2 from the germline V gene are SGHAT and FQNNGV. The CDR3 loop is CAGSQGLRDIQYF. The full variable domain, with the rest looked up from reference TRBV11-2 and TRBJ2-4, is EAGVAQSPRYKIIEKRQSVAFWCNPISGHATLYWYQQILGQGPKLLIQFQNNGVVDDSQLPKDRFSAERLKGVDSTLKIQPAKLEDSAVYLCAGSQGLRDIQYFGAGTRLSVL.